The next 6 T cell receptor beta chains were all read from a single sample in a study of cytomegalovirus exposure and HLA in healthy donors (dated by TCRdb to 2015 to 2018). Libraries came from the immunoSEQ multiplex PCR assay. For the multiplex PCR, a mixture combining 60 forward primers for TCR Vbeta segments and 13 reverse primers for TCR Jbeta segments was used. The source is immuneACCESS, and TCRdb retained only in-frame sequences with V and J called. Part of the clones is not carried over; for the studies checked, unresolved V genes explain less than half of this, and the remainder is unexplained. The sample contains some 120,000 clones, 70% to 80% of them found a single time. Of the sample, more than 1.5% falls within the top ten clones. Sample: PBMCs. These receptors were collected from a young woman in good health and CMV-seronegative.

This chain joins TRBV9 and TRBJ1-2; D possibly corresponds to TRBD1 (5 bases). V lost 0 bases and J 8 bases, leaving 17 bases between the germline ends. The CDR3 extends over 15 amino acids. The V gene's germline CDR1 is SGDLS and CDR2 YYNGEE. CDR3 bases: TGTGCCAGCAGCGTAGAGGTGGGCAGGGTAGGGGGCTACACCTTC. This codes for CASSVEVGRVGGYTF.

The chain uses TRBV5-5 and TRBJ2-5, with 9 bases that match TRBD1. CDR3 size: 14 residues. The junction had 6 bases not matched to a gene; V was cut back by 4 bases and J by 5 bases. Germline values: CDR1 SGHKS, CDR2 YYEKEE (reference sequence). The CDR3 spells CASSVGTGWETQYF. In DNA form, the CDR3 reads TGTGCCAGCAGCGTTGGGACAGGGTGGGAGACCCAGTACTTC.

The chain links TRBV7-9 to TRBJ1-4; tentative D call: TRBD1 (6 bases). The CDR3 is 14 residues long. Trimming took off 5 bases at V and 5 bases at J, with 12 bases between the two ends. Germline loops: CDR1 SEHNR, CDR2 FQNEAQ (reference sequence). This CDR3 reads CASSLTQGNEKLFF. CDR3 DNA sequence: TGTGCCAGCAGCCTTACGCAGGGGAATGAAAAACTGTTTTTT.

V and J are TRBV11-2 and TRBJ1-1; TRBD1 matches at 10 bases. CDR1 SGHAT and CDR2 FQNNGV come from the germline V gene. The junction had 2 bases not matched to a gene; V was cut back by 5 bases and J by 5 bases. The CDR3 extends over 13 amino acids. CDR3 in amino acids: CASSRTGGTEAFF. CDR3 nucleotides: TGTGCCAGCAGCCGGACAGGGGGGACTGAAGCTTTCTTT.

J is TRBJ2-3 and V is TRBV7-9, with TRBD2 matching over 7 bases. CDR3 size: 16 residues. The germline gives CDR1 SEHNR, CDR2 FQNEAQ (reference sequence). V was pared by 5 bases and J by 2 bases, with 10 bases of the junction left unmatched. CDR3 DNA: TGTGCCAGCAGCCTCGGGACGCGGGGGACCACAGATACGCAGTATTTT. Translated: CASSLGTRGTTDTQYF.

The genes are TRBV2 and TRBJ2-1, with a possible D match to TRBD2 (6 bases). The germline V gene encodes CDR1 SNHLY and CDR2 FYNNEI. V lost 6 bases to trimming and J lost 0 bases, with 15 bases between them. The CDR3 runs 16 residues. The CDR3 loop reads CASRGGLAISYNEQFF. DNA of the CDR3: TGTGCCAGCAGGGGGGGATTAGCGATCTCCTACAATGAGCAGTTCTTC.